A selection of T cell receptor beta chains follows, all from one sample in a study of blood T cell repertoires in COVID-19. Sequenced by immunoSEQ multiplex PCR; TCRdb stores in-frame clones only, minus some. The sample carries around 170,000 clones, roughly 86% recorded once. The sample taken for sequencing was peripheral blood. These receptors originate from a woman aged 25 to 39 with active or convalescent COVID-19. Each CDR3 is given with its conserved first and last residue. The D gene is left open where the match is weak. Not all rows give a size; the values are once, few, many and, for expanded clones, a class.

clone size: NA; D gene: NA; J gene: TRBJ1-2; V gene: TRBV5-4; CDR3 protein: CASSLEGEAGNYGYTF; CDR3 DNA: TGTGCCAGCAGCTTGGAGGGTGAGGCAGGGAACTATGGCTACACCTTC
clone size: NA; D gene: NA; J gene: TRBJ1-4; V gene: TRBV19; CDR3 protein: CASSWTQANEKLFF; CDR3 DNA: TGTGCCAGTAGTTGGACACAAGCTAATGAAAAACTGTTTTTT
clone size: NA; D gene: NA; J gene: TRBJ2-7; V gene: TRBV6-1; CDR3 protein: CASSERRQGVTYEQYF; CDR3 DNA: TGTGCCAGCAGTGAGAGGCGGCAGGGTGTAACCTACGAGCAGTACTTC
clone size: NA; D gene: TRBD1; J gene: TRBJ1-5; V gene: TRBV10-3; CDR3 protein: CAISESLGQGRNQPQHF; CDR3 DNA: TGTGCCATCAGTGAGTCGCTAGGACAGGGGCGCAATCAGCCCCAGCATTTT
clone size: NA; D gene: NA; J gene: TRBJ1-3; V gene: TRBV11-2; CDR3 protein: CASRFLYSGNTIYF; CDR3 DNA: TGTGCCAGCAGATTTCTGTACTCTGGAAACACCATATATTTT
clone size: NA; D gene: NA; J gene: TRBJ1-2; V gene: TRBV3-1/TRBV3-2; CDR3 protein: CASSPSGIDGFYGYTF; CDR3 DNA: TGTGCCAGCAGCCCCTCAGGGATAGACGGATTCTATGGCTACACCTTC
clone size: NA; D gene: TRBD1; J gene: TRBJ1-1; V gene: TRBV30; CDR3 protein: CAWVKKGQVPQAFF; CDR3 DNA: TGTGCCTGGGTCAAGAAAGGACAGGTCCCGCAAGCTTTCTTT
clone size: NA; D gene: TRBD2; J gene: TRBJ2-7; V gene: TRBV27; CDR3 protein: CATTGTIEQYF; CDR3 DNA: TGTGCCACAACCGGGACTATAGAGCAGTACTTC
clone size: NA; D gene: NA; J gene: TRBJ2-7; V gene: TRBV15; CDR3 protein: CATSRDRGQYEQYF; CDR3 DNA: TGTGCCACCAGCAGAGACAGGGGCCAGTACGAGCAGTACTTC
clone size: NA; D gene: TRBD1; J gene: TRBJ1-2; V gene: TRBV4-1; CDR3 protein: CASTWTGGYGYTF; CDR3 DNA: TGCGCCAGCACCTGGACAGGGGGCTATGGCTACACCTTC
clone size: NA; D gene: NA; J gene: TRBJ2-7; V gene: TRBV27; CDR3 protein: CASSSYRGGSEQYF; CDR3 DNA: TGTGCCAGCAGTTCTTACAGGGGAGGCTCGGAGCAGTACTTC
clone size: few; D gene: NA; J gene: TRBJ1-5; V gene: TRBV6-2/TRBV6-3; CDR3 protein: CASSYLARGGRGQPQHF; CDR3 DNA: TGTGCCAGCAGTTATTTGGCAAGGGGGGGAAGAGGACAGCCCCAGCATTTT
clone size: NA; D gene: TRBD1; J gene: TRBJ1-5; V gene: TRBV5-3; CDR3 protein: CARPRTGGSNQPQHF; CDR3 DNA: TGTGCCAGACCACGGACAGGGGGGAGCAATCAGCCCCAGCATTTT
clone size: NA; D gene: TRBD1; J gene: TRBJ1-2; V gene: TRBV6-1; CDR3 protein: CASSEGWGQATYGYTF; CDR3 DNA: TGTGCCAGCAGTGAAGGGTGGGGACAGGCGACCTATGGCTACACCTTC
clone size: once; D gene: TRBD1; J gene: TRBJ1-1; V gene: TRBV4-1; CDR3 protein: CASSQDWSGGTEAFF; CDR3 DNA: TGCGCCAGCAGCCAAGATTGGTCAGGGGGGACTGAAGCTTTCTTT
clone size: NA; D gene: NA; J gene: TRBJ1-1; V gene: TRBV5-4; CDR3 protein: CASSLENRNTEAFF; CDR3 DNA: TGTGCCAGCAGCTTGGAAAATAGGAACACTGAAGCTTTCTTT
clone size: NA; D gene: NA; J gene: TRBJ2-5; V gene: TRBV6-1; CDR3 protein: CASSEVFQGQETQYF; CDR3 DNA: TGTGCCAGCAGTGAAGTATTCCAGGGCCAAGAGACCCAGTACTTC
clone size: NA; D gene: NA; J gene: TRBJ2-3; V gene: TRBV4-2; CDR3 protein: CASSQEGSRGITQYF; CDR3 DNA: TGTGCCAGCAGCCAAGAAGGATCCCGGGGAATTACGCAGTATTTT
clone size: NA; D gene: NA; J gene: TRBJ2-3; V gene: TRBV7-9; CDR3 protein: CASSLQVDTQYF; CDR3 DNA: TGTGCCAGCAGCTTACAGGTAGATACGCAGTATTTT
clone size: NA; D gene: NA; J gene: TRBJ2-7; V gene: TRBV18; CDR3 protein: CASSFVSGGLEQYF; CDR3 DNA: TGTGCCAGCTCATTCGTGAGTGGGGGCCTGGAGCAGTACTTC
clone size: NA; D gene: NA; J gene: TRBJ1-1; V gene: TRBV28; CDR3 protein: CASSLTSTEAFF; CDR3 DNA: TGTGCCAGCAGCCTAACGTCCACTGAAGCTTTCTTT
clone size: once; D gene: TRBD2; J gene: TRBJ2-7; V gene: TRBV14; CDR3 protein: CASSQEPSGNRGQYF; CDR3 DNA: TGTGCCAGCAGCCAAGAACCTAGCGGGAACCGCGGGCAGTACTTC
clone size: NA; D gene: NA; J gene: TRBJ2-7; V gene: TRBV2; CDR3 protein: CASWVRDYEQYF; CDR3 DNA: TGTGCCAGCTGGGTGAGGGACTACGAGCAGTACTTC
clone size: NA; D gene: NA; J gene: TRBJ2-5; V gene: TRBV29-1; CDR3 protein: CSVEIGEETQYF; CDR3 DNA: TGCAGCGTTGAAATAGGAGAGGAGACCCAGTACTTC
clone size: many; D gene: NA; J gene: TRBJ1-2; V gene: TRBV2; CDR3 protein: CASSSGSYGYTF; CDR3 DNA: TGTGCCAGCAGCTCCGGGAGCTATGGCTACACCTTC
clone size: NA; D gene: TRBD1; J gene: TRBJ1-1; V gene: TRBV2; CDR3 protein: CASSAGQGMNTEAFF; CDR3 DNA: TGTGCCAGCAGCGCGGGACAGGGGATGAACACTGAAGCTTTCTTT
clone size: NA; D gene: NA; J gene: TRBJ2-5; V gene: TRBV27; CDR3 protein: CASSVTGNQETQYF; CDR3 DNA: TGTGCCAGCAGTGTCACAGGGAATCAAGAGACCCAGTACTTC
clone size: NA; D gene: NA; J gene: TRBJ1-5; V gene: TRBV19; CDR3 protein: CASSQGYGSNQPQHF; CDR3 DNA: TGTGCCAGTAGTCAGGGGTATGGTAGCAATCAGCCCCAGCATTTT
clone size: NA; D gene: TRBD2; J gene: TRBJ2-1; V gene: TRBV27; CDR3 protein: CASSSGLAGVRNEQFF; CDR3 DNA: TGTGCCAGCAGTTCGGGACTAGCGGGAGTCAGGAATGAGCAGTTCTTC
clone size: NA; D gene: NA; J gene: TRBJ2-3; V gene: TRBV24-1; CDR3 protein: CATTSPSTDTQYF; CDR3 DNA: TGTGCCACCACCTCCCCTAGCACAGATACGCAGTATTTT
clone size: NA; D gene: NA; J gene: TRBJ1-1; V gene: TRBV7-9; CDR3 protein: CASSLAGAANTEAFF; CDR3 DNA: TGTGCCAGCAGCTTAGCTGGGGCAGCGAACACTGAAGCTTTCTTT
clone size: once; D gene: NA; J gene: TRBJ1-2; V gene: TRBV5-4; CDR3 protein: CASSPAAISYGYTF; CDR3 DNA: TGTGCCAGCAGCCCCGCGGCCATTTCCTATGGCTACACCTTC
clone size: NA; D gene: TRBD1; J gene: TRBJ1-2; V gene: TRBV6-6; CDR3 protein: CASSLGQPYGYTF; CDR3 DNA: TGTGCCAGCAGTTTGGGACAGCCTTATGGCTACACCTTC
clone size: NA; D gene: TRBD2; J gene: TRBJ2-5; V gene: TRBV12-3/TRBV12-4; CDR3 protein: CASTSPGGTQYF; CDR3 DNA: TGTGCCAGCACCTCACCGGGGGGGACCCAGTACTTC
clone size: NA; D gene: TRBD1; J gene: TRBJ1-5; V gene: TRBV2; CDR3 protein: CASSGQGMSNQPQHF; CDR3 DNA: TGTGCCAGCAGTGGACAGGGTATGAGCAATCAGCCCCAGCATTTT
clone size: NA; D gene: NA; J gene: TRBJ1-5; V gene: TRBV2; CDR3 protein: CASSAPNQPQHF; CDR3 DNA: TGTGCCAGCAGTGCTCCCAATCAGCCCCAGCATTTT
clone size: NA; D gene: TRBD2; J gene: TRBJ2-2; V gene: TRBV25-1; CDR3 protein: CASTLGYGGTNTGELFF; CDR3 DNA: TGTGCCAGCACCCTAGGATACGGGGGGACTAACACCGGGGAGCTGTTTTTT
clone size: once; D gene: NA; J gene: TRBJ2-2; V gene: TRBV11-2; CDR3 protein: CASSLALVGHPGELFF; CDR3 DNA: TGTGCCAGCAGCTTAGCGCTGGTAGGACACCCCGGGGAGCTGTTTTTT
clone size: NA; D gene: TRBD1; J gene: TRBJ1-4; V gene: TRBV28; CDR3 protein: CASRTRDRVNEKLFF; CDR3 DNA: TGTGCCAGCAGAACTCGGGACAGGGTTAATGAAAAACTGTTTTTT
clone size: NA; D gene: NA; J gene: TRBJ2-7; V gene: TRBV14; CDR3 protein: CASSHKLGVGQYF; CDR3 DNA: TGTGCCAGCAGCCATAAACTGGGAGTAGGGCAGTACTTC
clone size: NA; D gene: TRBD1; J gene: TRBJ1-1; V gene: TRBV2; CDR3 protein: CASRERQGAEAFF; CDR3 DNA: TGTGCCAGCAGAGAGCGACAGGGGGCTGAAGCTTTCTTT
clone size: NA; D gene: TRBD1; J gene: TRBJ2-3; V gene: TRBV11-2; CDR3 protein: CASTRQGAISDTQYF; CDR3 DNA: TGTGCCAGCACCCGACAGGGGGCAATATCAGATACGCAGTATTTT
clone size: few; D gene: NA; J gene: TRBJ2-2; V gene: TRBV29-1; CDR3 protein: CSVEDNPTGELFF; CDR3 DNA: TGCAGCGTTGAGGACAACCCAACCGGGGAGCTGTTTTTT
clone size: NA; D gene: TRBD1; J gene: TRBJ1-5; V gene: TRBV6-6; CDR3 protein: CASSYQGQISNQPQHF; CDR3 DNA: TGTGCCAGCAGTTACCAGGGACAGATTAGCAATCAGCCCCAGCATTTT
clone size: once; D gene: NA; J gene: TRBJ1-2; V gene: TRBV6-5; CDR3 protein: CASSSSNYGYTF; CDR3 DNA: TGTGCCAGCAGTAGTAGTAACTATGGCTACACCTTC
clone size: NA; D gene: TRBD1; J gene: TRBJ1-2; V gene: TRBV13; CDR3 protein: CASSLGGTGESLYYGYTF; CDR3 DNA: TGTGCCAGCAGCTTAGGAGGGACAGGGGAAAGCCTATACTATGGCTACACCTTC
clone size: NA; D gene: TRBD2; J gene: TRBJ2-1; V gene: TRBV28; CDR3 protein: CASSFLASGIHNEQFF; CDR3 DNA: TGTGCCAGCAGTTTCCTCGCCAGCGGGATACACAATGAGCAGTTCTTC
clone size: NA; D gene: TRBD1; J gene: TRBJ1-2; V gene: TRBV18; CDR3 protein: CASSPPMTGGRYGYTF; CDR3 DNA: TGTGCCAGCTCACCCCCGATGACAGGGGGACGCTATGGCTACACCTTC